This TCR beta chain was identified in a study of blood T cell repertoires in COVID-19. Study at large: Whether acute or convalescent, the COVID-19 samples came from the United States, Italy and Spain. From T cells, B-cell-depleted T cells, or PBMCs came the material, which was cDNA or gDNA.

Original methodology: Amplification from reference gene primers served as the basis for estimated nucleated cell counts. TCRdb's copy holds only in-frame clones and misses some; the assay was immunoSEQ multiplex PCR. V and J calls and clone size follow that table, whereas D and trimming were derived from the DNA. The table records 300,000 to 450,000 clones, around 87% of them present only once. This CDR3 is 15 amino acids long. V gave up 5 bases and J gave up 3 bases, with 13 bases separating them. The germline CDR1 and CDR2 sequences are SGHTA and FQGTGA. This clone appeared once. What was sequenced was peripheral blood. This rearrangement joins TRBV7-3 to TRBJ2-2; maybe TRBD1 (5 bases). The receptor comes from a woman between 25 and 40 years old with COVID-19, enrolled during active disease. The CDR3 spells CASSRNRMDTGELFF. The CDR3 DNA is TGTGCCAGCAGCCGAAACAGGATGGACACCGGGGAGCTGTTTTTT.